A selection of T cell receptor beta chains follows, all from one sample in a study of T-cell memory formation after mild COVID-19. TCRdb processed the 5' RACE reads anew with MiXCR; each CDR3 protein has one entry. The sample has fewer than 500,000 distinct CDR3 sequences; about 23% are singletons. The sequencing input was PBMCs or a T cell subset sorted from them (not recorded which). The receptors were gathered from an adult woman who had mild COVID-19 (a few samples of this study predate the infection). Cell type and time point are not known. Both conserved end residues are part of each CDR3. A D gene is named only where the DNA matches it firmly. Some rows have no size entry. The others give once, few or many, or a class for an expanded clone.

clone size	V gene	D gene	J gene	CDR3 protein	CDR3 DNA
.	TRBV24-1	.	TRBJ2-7	CATSDQGISYEQYF	TGTGCCACCAGTGATCAGGGGATCTCCTACGAGCAGTACTTC
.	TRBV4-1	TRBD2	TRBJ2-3	CASGGAGIIFTDTQYF	TGCGCCTCCGGGGGAGCGGGGATAATCTTCACAGATACGCAGTATTTT
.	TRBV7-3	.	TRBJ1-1	CASSLGARERGDTEAFF	TGTGCCAGCAGCTTAGGAGCCAGGGAAAGGGGGGACACTGAAGCTTTCTTT
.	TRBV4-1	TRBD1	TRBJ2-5	CASSQRTGGETQYF	TGCGCCAGCAGCCAACGGACAGGCGGGGAGACCCAGTACTTC
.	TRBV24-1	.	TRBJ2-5	CATSEEDSRETQYF	TGTGCCACCAGTGAGGAAGATTCACGGGAGACCCAGTACTTC
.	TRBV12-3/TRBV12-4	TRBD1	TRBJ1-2	CASLSPGGGYGYTF	TGTGCCAGCCTCTCCCCAGGGGGGGGCTATGGCTACACCTTC
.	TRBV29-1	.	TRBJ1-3	CSVATPGNTIYF	TGCAGCGTTGCGACCCCTGGAAACACCATATATTTT
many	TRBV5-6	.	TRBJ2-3	CASSLDRGSTDTQYF	TGTGCCAGCAGCTTGGATCGCGGGAGCACAGATACGCAGTATTTT
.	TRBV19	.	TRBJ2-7	CASSFHPYEQYF	TGTGCCAGTAGTTTCCACCCCTACGAGCAGTACTTC
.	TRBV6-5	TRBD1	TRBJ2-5	CASSRGGQGRFETQYF	TGTGCCAGCAGTCGAGGTGGACAGGGGAGGTTTGAGACCCAGTACTTC
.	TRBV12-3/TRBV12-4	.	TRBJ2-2	CASSYGSRSNTGELFF	TGTGCCAGCAGTTATGGTTCCAGATCGAACACCGGGGAGCTGTTTTTT
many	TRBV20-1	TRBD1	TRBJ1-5	CSARSSRDRASNQPQHF	TGCAGTGCTAGGTCGTCCCGGGACAGGGCGAGCAATCAGCCCCAGCATTTT
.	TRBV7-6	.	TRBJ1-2	CASSTDIESYTF	TGTGCCAGCAGCACGGACATAGAGAGCTACACCTTC
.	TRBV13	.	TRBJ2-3	CASSLAITDTQYF	TGTGCCAGCAGCTTAGCAATCACAGATACGCAGTATTTT
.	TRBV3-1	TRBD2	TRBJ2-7	CASSPGTTPGEQYF	TGTGCCAGCAGCCCCGGGACTACCCCAGGCGAGCAGTACTTC
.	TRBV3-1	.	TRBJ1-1	CASSQAKGNTEAFF	TGTGCCAGCAGCCAAGCTAAAGGGAACACTGAAGCTTTCTTT
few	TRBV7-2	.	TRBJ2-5	CASSLGGRQETQYF	TGTGCCAGCAGCTTAGGAGGCCGTCAAGAGACCCAGTACTTC
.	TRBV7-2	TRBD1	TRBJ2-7	CASSLGTGNYEQYF	TGTGCCAGCAGCTTAGGGACAGGAAACTACGAGCAGTACTTC
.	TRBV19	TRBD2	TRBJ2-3	CASSPRGGGSAADTQYF	TGTGCCAGTAGTCCGCGGGGGGGCGGGAGCGCCGCAGATACGCAGTATTTT
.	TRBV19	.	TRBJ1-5	CASSMGGPAQPQHF	TGTGCCAGTAGTATGGGGGGGCCGGCTCAGCCCCAGCATTTT
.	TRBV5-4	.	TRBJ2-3	CASSLEGHRSTDTQYF	TGTGCCAGCAGCTTGGAGGGACACCGTAGCACAGATACGCAGTATTTT
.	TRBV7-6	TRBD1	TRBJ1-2	CASSHMTGDGDYTF	TGTGCCAGCAGCCACATGACAGGGGATGGGGACTACACCTTC
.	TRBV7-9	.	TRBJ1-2	CASSLKGLDGYTF	TGTGCCAGCAGCTTGAAAGGGTTGGATGGCTACACCTTC
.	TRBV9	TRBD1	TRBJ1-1	CASSDQGGGTEAFF	TGTGCCAGCAGCGACCAGGGGGGTGGAACTGAAGCTTTCTTT
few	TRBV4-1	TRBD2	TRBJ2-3	CASSQEMGGGTTDTQYF	TGCGCCAGCAGCCAAGAGATGGGGGGAGGGACCACAGATACGCAGTATTTT
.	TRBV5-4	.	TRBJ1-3	CASSQRDGFSGNTIYF	TGTGCCAGCAGCCAACGGGACGGTTTCTCTGGAAACACCATATATTTT
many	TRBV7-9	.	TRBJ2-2	CASSRTPGVRNTGELFF	TGTGCCAGCAGTCGCACCCCAGGGGTACGGAACACCGGGGAGCTGTTTTTT
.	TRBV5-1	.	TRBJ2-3	CASSLAARGEPTDTQYF	TGCGCCAGCAGCTTGGCCGCTAGGGGGGAACCCACAGATACGCAGTATTTT
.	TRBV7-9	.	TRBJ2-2	CASSLAHRGRGAGRELFF	TGTGCCAGCAGCTTAGCGCATCGAGGACGAGGGGCCGGCCGGGAGCTGTTTTTT
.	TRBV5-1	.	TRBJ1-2	CASSSDSNYGYTF	TGCGCCAGCAGTTCGGACAGCAACTATGGCTACACCTTC
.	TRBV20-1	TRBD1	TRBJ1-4	CSARGTGGEGTNEKLFF	TGCAGTGCTCGTGGGACAGGGGGCGAAGGGACTAATGAAAAACTGTTTTTT
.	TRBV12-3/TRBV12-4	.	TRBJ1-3	CASSPKIHRLGPGNTIYF	TGTGCCAGCAGTCCCAAAATACATAGACTGGGGCCTGGAAACACCATATATTTT
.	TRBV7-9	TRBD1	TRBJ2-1	CASSLGGTGGSEQFF	TGTGCCAGCAGCTTAGGAGGGACAGGGGGCAGTGAGCAGTTCTTC
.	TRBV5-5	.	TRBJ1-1	CASSKGSLLNTEAFF	TGTGCCAGCAGTAAGGGGTCCCTCTTGAACACTGAAGCTTTCTTT
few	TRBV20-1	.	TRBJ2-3	CSASPPGRRITDTQYF	TGCAGTGCTAGTCCCCCGGGACGGAGGATCACAGATACGCAGTATTTT
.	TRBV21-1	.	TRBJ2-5	CASSNPGQARVTQYF	TGTGCCAGCAGCAACCCCGGACAGGCCCGGGTGACCCAGTACTTC
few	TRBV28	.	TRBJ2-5	CASSFRGRETQYF	TGTGCCAGCAGTTTTAGAGGGAGGGAGACCCAGTACTTC
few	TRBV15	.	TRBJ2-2	CATSRDSPGELFF	TGTGCCACCAGCAGAGATAGCCCCGGGGAGCTGTTTTTT
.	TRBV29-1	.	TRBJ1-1	CSVFGGVEAFF	TGCAGCGTTTTCGGAGGGGTTGAAGCTTTCTTT
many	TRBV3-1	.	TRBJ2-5	CASSQGLGETQYF	TGTGCCAGCAGCCAAGGGCTAGGGGAGACCCAGTACTTC
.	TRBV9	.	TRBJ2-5	CASGGSVQETQYF	TGTGCCAGCGGGGGGTCAGTACAAGAGACCCAGTACTTC
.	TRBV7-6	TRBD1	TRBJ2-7	CASSFLGDSPYEQYF	TGTGCCAGCAGCTTTCTTGGGGACAGCCCTTACGAGCAGTACTTC
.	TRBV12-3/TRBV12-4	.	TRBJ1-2	CASSFQGIVGYTF	TGTGCCAGCAGTTTCCAGGGAATAGTTGGCTACACCTTC
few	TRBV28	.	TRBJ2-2	CASSFYRGGELFF	TGTGCCAGCAGTTTTTACCGGGGAGGGGAGCTGTTTTTT
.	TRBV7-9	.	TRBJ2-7	CASSRPVDGYTRSAYEQYF	TGTGCCAGCAGTCGACCAGTAGATGGATATACGAGATCCGCCTACGAGCAGTACTTC
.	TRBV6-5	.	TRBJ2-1	CASSYSGGPGSFF	TGTGCCAGCAGTTACTCGGGAGGTCCGGGTTCGTTCTTC
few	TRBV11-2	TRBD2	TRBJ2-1	CASSLRREGRNIDEQFF	TGTGCCAGCAGCTTGAGGAGGGAGGGCCGAAATATTGATGAGCAGTTCTTC
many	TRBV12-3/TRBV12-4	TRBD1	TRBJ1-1	CASSLEDREYTEAFF	TGTGCCAGCAGTTTAGAGGACAGGGAATACACTGAAGCTTTCTTT